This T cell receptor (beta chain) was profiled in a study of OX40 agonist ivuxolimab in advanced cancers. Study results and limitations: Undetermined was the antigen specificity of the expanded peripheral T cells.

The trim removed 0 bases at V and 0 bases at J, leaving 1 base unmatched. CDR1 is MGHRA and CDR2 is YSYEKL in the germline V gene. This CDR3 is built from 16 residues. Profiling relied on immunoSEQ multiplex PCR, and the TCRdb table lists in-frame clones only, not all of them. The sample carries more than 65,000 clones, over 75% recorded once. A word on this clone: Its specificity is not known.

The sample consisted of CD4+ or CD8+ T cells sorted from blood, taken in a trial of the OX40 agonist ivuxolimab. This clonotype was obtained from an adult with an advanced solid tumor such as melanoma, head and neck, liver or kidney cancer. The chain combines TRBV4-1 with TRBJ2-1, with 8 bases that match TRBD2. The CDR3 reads CASSQDSGSSYNEQFF. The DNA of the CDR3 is TGCGCCAGCAGCCAAGACAGCGGGAGCTCCTACAATGAGCAGTTCTTC.